Sequencing of this T cell receptor beta chain was carried out in a study of cytomegalovirus exposure and HLA in healthy donors (dated by TCRdb to 2016 to 2017). Some background on the complete study: An earlier analysis of approximately 640 of the donors reported 250 to 350 Gb of sequence data and roughly 110 million unique TCR beta sequences from about 200 million T cells. The number of donors typed differed by locus, with about 629-640 for A, B, C, DRB1 and DQB1, more than 500 for DQA1, 606 for DPA1, and some 470 for DPB1. In addition to the first cohort of roughly 670 subjects, a separate validation cohort of 100 to 150 different subjects was used. About 280 gigabases of sequencing data and tens of millions of unique TCR sequences were included in an early release covering several hundred HLA-typed donors. Of the 300 to 500 genotyped donors, approximately 81% were placed in the genetic ancestry cluster associated with self-reported Caucasian donors. Several DR-DQ haplotypes were treated as single units for association and clustering because of strong linkage in the cohort. Both class I and class II loci were covered by HLA typing, at four-digit resolution. All discovery cohort repertoires had been generated using a single sequencing platform. Across about 380 genotyped donors of the cohort, an average of approximately 240,000 unique TCR beta nucleotide sequences per donor were sequenced, and approximately 17% of those sequences were non-productive. An earlier analysis of several hundred of the donors applied high-throughput TCR beta sequencing to assess whether each TCR beta V gene segment acted as functional or pseudogenic. A later analysis re-analyzed previously published TCR beta repertoires from approximately 670 donors and added high-resolution HLA genotyping to study TCR occurrence patterns. A later genetic analysis used genome-wide SNP genotypes for about 60% of the roughly 700 donors, treating that subset as a discovery cohort. Using immunosequencing, the study profiled T cell repertoires from approximately 700 subjects and related those repertoires to cytomegalovirus serostatus. In the later analysis, no new phenotypic data were used to find candidate immune exposures; instead, reliance was placed on TCR beta sequences and their occurrence across donors. Donor age, sex, ethnicity and CMV serostatus were collected together with the repertoire data. The aim of the study was to test whether cataloging public T cell receptors could identify signatures of past pathogen exposure. The study combined high-throughput TCR immunosequencing, statistical association of individual TCRs with disease status, and machine learning to predict cytomegalovirus infection status.

General findings and caveats noted by the study authors: Several of the top co-occurrence clusters appeared to be linked to parvovirus B19, influenza, CMV and Epstein-Barr virus, according to a later analysis. In a later analysis, the rate of TCR association differed among HLA loci, with DRB1 alleles having the most associated TCRs and HLA-C alleles having the fewest. According to a later genetic analysis, donors in an Asian-associated ancestry cluster had fewer N-insertions in productive TCRs than the roughly 700-donor mean. Over 15 rarely observed V segments, including chromosome 9 orphons, were excluded from the earlier analysis of approximately 500 of the donors because counts were too low. A cluster of highly shared sequence variants was judged likely to represent a technical artifact of the sequencing pipeline. In an earlier analysis of some 550 of the donors, most TCR beta V segments were observed in productive rearrangements about 87% or about 30% of the time, broadly matching IMGT annotations. While some public TCRs were present in many individuals, most TCR sequences turned up only very rarely across donors. Only TCR beta chains were sequenced in this cohort, and the absence of alpha or paired-chain data limited detectable features. For the cohort, immune exposure information was limited to CMV serostatus. In a later analysis, HLA-associated TCR beta chains were found to be more clonally expanded and to have lower generation probabilities than equally common non-associated chains. A few of the identified cytomegalovirus-associated TCR beta chains were confirmed in vitro to be specific for cytomegalovirus antigens. Because some donors lacked HLA typing at each locus, the association tests relied only on the typed subset. It was suggested by the authors that the approach could potentially be generalized to other disease states and immunological phenotypes. The presence/absence analyses assumed that sequencing depth was roughly uniform across donors, and that assumption may not be true. The study listed approximately 160 TCR beta chains as associated with cytomegalovirus. According to a later analysis, most CMV-associated TCR beta chains appeared to be HLA-restricted, and the HLA associations seemed to be driven largely by CMV exposure. Because the 87-base-pair reads could not distinguish some IMGT-functional V segments, including TRBV6-2 and TRBV6-3, those segments were excluded. Correlated functional status among segregating V segments might reflect linkage disequilibrium, but an unknown experimental factor could not be ruled out. A further reported finding was that TCR beta sequences accurately predicted the HLA-A and HLA-B alleles for most subjects in the first cohort. In a later genetic analysis, a missense DCLRE1C variant was associated with V-gene and J-gene trimming of TCR beta chains, and the association was replicated in an independent cohort. In a later analysis, around 17,000 TCR beta sequences were associated with specific HLA alleles at a false discovery rate of 0.05. The classifier was reported to diagnose cytomegalovirus status with high specificity and sensitivity in both the original and validation cohorts. When HLA alleles, especially DR and DQ, strongly co-occurred, TCR associations were difficult to assign to individual alleles.

For this clone: The target of this receptor is not known. No base quality values were provided; no much bigger clone lies one nucleotide off.

The cohort comprised 670 or so healthy bone marrow donors. At the time of sampling, all cohort members were nominally healthy, though unrecorded immune exposures were likely present. The donor was CMV seronegative and was included in the group of hundreds of seronegative cohort members. Each donor provided a peripheral blood sample, and peripheral blood mononuclear cells were used for TCR beta sequencing. Genomic DNA extraction from the blood cell samples was performed with the Qiagen DNeasy Blood Extraction Kit. The CDR3 sequence holds 13 residues, the cysteine and phenylalanine included. Here the CDR3 DNA is all that survives: 39 bases in frame from base 1. CDR1 SQVTM and CDR2 ANQGSEA are derived from the germline V gene. Libraries were prepared through the immunoSEQ multiplex PCR assay. A mixture of 60 forward primers for TCR Vbeta segments and 13 reverse primers for TCR Jbeta segments was used in the multiplex PCR. The CDR3 region of rearranged TCR beta genes was amplified from genomic DNA with a multiplex PCR assay. Amplified TCR beta libraries were sequenced as 87-base-pair reads on the Illumina HiSeq System. Per the source publication's procedure: A later analysis tallied 75 million to 85 million unique TCR beta chains across the 660 or so repertoires, and about 10 million of those chains were shared by two or more donors. Raw reads were error-corrected and collapsed into unique sequences by a nearest-neighbor algorithm in which closely related sequences were merged to remove PCR and sequencing errors. CDR3 sequences were aligned to IMGT reference sequences to assign V, D and J gene segments. For a sequence to be retained, a match of at least six nucleotides to both a V gene segment and a J gene segment was required. Rearrangements were called productive when the CDR3 lacked stop codons and stayed in frame with V and J; all others were non-productive. Following IMGT convention, CDR3 was defined as the stretch from the second conserved V-encoded cysteine to the conserved J-encoded phenylalanine. Sequences without an unambiguous match to a single V gene segment were excluded from the earlier analysis of 450 to 750 of the donors. In an earlier analysis of several hundred of the donors, V segments were called functional above 56.7% productive rearrangements and were called segregating when the between-donor standard deviation exceeded 5%. To diagnose cytomegalovirus status from the catalog of TCR beta chain sequences, a statistical classification framework was built. In a later analysis, TCR nucleotide sequences were compared against IMGT/GENE-DB human TR gene sequences so that V and J genes could be assigned. Using the TCRdist pipeline, a later analysis assigned CDR3 sequences along with most-parsimonious VDJ recombination scenarios. A later analysis defined each TCR beta chain by its CDR3 amino acid sequence plus V-gene family, and excluded reads lacking a unique V-gene family. In a later analysis, around 600 highly shared, low-generation-probability nucleotide sequences were removed to address suspected cross-contamination and a sequencing artifact. In a later analysis, a clonal expansion index was calculated for each public chain from normalized within-repertoire ranks of inferred template counts. Generation probabilities in a later analysis came from a VDJ recombination model fitted to out-of-frame rearrangements, and those results were checked against IGoR. Hypergeometric tests were used in a later analysis to score TCR-TCR, TCR-HLA and TCR-CMV co-occurrence, with a repertoire-size bias correction applied to the TCR pairs. To estimate false discovery rates, a later analysis permuted the HLA or CMV assignments 20 times. In a later analysis, co-occurring TCRs were grouped with DBSCAN, and TCRdist sequence similarity was added when clustering was performed within HLA-allele-positive subsets. Co-occurrence clustering excluded repertoires with fewer than 30,000 or more than 120,000 public chains, plus five with anomalous nucleotide sharing. Imported from immuneACCESS, the table was reduced by TCRdb to in-frame sequences with V and J called. These copies leave out some clones; in studies compared against another copy, an unresolved V gene accounts for under half, and the cause of the remainder is not known. Clonal size and the V and J genes are those of that table, whereas D and trimming came from the DNA. The sample contains approximately 150,000 clones, roughly two thirds of them found a single time. In total, the top ten clones hold over 1.5% of the sample.

Specimen: PBMCs. The sequence derives from a male donor in good health and CMV-seronegative. This receptor chain uses TRBV29-1 and TRBJ2-5, with TRBD1 matching 10 junction bases. The J call may be faulty, since TRBJ2-7 better matches the DNA end. The CDR3 protein: CSARTGGSYEQYF. Read as DNA, the sequence is TGCAGCGCCCGGACAGGGGGCTCCTACGAGCAGTACTTC.